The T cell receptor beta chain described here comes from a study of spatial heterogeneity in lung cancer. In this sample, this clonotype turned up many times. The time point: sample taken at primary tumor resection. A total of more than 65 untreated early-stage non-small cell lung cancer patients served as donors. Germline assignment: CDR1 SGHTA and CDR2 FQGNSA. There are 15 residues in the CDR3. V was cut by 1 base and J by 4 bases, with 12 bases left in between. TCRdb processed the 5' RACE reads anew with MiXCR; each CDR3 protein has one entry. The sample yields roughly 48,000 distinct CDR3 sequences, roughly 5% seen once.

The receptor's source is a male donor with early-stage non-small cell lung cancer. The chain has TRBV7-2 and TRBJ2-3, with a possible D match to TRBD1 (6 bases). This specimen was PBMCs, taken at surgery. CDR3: CASSLGGLSADTQYF. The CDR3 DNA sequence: TGTGCCAGCAGCTTAGGGGGGCTATCGGCAGATACGCAGTATTTT.